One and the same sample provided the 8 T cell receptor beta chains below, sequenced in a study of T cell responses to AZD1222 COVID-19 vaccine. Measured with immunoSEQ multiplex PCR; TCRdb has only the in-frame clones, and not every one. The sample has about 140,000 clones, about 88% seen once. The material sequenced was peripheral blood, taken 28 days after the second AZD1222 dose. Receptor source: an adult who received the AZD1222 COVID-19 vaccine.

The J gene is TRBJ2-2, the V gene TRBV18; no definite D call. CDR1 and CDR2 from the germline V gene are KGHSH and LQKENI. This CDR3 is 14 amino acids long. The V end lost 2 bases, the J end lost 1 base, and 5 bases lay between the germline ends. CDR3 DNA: TGTGCCAGCTCACCAGCAAAGAACACCGGGGAGCTGTTTTTT. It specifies CASSPAKNTGELFF.

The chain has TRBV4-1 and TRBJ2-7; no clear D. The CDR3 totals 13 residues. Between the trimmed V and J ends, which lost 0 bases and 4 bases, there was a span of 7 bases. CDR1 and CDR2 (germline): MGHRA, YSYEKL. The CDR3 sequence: CASSQDPEYEQYF. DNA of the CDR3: TGCGCCAGCAGCCAAGATCCAGAATACGAGCAGTACTTC.

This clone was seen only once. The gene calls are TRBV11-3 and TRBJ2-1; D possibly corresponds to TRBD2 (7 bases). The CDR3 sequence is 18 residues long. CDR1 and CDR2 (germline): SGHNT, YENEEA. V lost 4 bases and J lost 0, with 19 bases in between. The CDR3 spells CASSSRGRGRSSYNEQFF. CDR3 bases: TGTGCCAGCAGCTCCCGGGGGCGGGGGAGGAGCTCCTACAATGAGCAGTTCTTC.

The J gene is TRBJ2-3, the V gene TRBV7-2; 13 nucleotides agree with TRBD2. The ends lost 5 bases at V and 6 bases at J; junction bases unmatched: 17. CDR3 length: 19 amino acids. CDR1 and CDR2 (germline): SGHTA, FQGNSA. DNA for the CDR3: TGTGCCAGCAGCCTCGTCGGGACTAGCGGGGTTCGGCGGGGGGATACGCAGTATTTT. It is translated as CASSLVGTSGVRRGDTQYF. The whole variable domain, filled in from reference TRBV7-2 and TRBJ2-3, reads GAGVSQSPSNKVTEKGKDVELRCDPISGHTALYWYRQSLGQGLEFLIYFQGNSAPDKSGLPSDRFSAERTGGSVSTLTIQRTQQEDSAVYLCASSLVGTSGVRRGDTQYFGPGTRLTVL.

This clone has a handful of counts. As DNA, the CDR3 is TGTGCCAGCAGTGAAACAAGGACTGAAGCTTTCTTT. It encodes CASSETRTEAFF. The chain joins TRBV6-1 to TRBJ1-1; D unclear. Germline CDR1 is MNHNS and CDR2 is SASEGT. Trimming removed 2 bases at V and 5 bases at J, with 6 bases between. This CDR3 is 12 amino acids long.

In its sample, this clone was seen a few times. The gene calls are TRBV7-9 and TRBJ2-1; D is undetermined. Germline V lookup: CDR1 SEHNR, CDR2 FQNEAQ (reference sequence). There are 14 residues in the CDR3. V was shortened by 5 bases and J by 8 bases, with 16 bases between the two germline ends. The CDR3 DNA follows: TGTGCCAGCAGCCCACGGCCTAGAGAGGATGAGCAGTTCTTC. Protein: CASSPRPREDEQFF.

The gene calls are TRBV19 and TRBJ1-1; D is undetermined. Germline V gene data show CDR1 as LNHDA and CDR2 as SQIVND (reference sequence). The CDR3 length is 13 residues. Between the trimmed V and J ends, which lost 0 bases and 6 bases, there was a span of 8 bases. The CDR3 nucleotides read TGTGCCAGTAGTATAGATCGGACGTCTGAAGCTTTCTTT. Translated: CASSIDRTSEAFF.

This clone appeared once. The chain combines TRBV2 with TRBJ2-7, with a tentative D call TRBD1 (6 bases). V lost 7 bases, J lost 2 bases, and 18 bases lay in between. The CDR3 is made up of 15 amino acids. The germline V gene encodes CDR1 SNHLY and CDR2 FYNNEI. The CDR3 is CASTTETGSTYEQYF. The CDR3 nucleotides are TGTGCCAGCACTACCGAGACAGGTTCCACCTACGAGCAGTACTTC.